The clone carrying this T cell receptor (beta chain) was detected many times. These data originate in a study of T-cell memory formation after mild COVID-19. UMIs and sample barcodes were carried by the TCR alpha and TCR beta cDNA libraries that 5'RACE produced using constant-segment primers. MiXCR, run by TCRdb on the 5' RACE reads, gives a single entry per CDR3 protein. Found here are about 340,000 distinct CDR3 sequences, about an eighth of them singletons; the top ten hold roughly a fifth. The CDR3 is 17 residues long. V was cut by 0 bases and J by 0 bases, with 13 bases left in between. The germline CDR1 and CDR2 sequences are SGHRS and YFSETQ.

Material: PBMCs or a T cell subset sorted from them (not recorded which). This receptor was identified in a man younger than 35 who had mild COVID-19 (a few samples of this study predate the infection). Cell type and time point are not known. The chain is built from TRBV5-1 and TRBJ1-3; D unresolved. In DNA form, the CDR3 reads TGCGCCAGCAGCTTGGGTCGGCAGTTCTTCTCTGGAAACACCATATATTTT. This sequence encodes CASSLGRQFFSGNTIYF.